The clone carrying this TCR beta chain was seen a few times. What it binds is unknown. The CDR3 has 14 amino acids. CDR1 and CDR2 (germline): SGHAT, FQNNGV. V shed 7 bases, J shed 3 bases, and the junction held 6 bases outside the gene matches. The data derive from a study of blood T cells in healthy people across ages. The study, taken as a whole, reports: Naive and antigen-experienced cells were not separated, limiting conclusive comparison. CMV status of donors was unknown, possibly confounding expanded clonotype changes.

A second PCR of roughly 7 to 11 cycles used a sample-barcoded 5' primer and a J-beta primer mix. Each cDNA molecule received a tag from a template-switch adaptor that had 12 random nucleotides. The study obtained at least 3 million CDR3-containing paired-end reads from every sample. TCRdb called the 5' RACE reads again in MiXCR, with one record for every CDR3 protein. The sample consists of around 690,000 distinct CDR3 sequences, about 53% of them appearing once. The origin of this receptor is a man aged 55 to 70 in good health. The material sequenced was blood. The J gene is TRBJ2-3, the V gene TRBV11-2; TRBD2 matches 8 bases. The CDR3 DNA reads TGTGCCAGCACCCGGGGGGGGTCAACAGATACGCAGTATTTT. Its translation: CASTRGGSTDTQYF.